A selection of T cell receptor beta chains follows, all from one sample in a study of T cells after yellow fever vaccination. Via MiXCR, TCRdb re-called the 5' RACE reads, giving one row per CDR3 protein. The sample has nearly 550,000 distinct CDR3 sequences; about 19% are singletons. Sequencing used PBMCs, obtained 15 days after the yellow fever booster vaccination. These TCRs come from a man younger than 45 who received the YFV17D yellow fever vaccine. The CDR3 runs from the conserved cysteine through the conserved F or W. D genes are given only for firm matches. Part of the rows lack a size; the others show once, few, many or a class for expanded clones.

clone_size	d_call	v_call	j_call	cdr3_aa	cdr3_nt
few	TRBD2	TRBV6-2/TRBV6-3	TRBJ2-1	CATQLAGPYNEQFF	TGTGCCACCCAACTAGCGGGACCCTACAATGAGCAGTTCTTC
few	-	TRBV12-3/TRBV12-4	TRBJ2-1	CASSAGAQGLNEQFF	TGTGCCAGCAGTGCCGGGGCACAGGGTTTAAATGAGCAGTTCTTC
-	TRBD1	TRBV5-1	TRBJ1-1	CASSLSQGATEAFF	TGCGCCAGCAGCTTGAGCCAGGGGGCAACTGAAGCTTTCTTT
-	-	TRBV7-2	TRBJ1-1	CASSGLTEAFF	TGTGCCAGCAGCGGATTAACTGAAGCTTTCTTT
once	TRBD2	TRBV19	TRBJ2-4	CASSIGRAGTQNIQYF	TGTGCCAGTAGTATCGGGAGGGCCGGGACCCAAAACATTCAGTACTTC
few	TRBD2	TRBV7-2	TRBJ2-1	CANGPGGPYNEQFF	TGTGCCAACGGACCGGGAGGACCCTACAATGAGCAGTTCTTC
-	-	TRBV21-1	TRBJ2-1	CAIKTSSDFYNEQFF	TGTGCCATCAAAACCTCCTCGGACTTCTACAATGAGCAGTTCTTC
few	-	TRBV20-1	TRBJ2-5	CSAIRTDQETQYF	TGCAGTGCAATAAGGACAGACCAAGAGACCCAGTACTTC
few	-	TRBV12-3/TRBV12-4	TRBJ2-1	CASSQATGGEFF	TGTGCCAGCAGTCAGGCGACGGGGGGCGAGTTCTTC
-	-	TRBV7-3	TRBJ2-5	CASSLGGMEETQYF	TGTGCCAGCAGCCTAGGAGGAATGGAAGAGACCCAGTACTTC
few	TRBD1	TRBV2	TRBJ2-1	CASIGDRGYNEQFF	TGTGCCAGCATAGGGGACAGGGGCTACAATGAGCAGTTCTTC
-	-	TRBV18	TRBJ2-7	CASSLVRQSSYEQYF	TGTGCCAGCTCACTCGTCCGGCAGAGCTCCTACGAGCAGTACTTC
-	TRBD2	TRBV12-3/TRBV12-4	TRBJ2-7	CASSPAGELSEQYF	TGTGCCAGCAGTCCAGCGGGAGAACTGAGCGAGCAGTACTTC
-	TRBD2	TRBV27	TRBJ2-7	CATAGDYSYEQYF	TGTGCCACCGCCGGGGACTACTCCTACGAGCAGTACTTC
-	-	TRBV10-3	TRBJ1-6	CAIKGQGLGNSPLHF	TGTGCCATCAAGGGCCAGGGGCTCGGAAATTCACCCCTCCACTTT
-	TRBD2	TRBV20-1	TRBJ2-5	CSAERTSGNQETQYF	TGCAGTGCTGAACGGACTAGCGGGAACCAAGAGACCCAGTACTTC
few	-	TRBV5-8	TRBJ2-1	CASQVGYSYNEQFF	TGTGCCAGCCAGGTCGGCTACTCCTACAATGAGCAGTTCTTC
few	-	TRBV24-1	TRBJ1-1	CATSKGRTAFF	TGTGCCACCAGTAAGGGCAGGACAGCTTTCTTT
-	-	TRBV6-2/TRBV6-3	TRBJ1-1	CASGGLDRVEAFF	TGTGCCAGCGGAGGCCTGGATCGGGTTGAAGCTTTCTTT
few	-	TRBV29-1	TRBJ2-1	CSVEKRAYNEQFF	TGCAGCGTTGAGAAGAGGGCGTACAATGAGCAGTTCTTC
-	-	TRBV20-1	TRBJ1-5	CSANTGVLDQPQHF	TGCAGTGCTAACACGGGGGTTCTAGATCAGCCCCAGCATTTT
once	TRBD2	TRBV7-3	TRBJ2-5	CAGPWRESGETQYF	TGTGCCGGCCCCTGGCGGGAGTCAGGAGAGACCCAGTACTTC
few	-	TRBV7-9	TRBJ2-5	CASSPFAEETQYF	TGTGCCAGCAGCCCCTTCGCAGAAGAGACCCAGTACTTC
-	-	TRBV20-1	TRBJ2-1	CSALRGYNEQFF	TGCAGTGCCTTACGCGGCTACAATGAGCAGTTCTTC
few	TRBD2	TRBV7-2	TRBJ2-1	CASSFNSGLPFF	TGTGCCAGCAGCTTCAATAGCGGGTTGCCTTTCTTC
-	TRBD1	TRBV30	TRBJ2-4	CAWMEQGALDIQYF	TGTGCCTGGATGGAACAGGGGGCATTGGACATTCAGTACTTC
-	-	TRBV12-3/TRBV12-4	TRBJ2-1	CASSWVGGPGDNEQFF	TGTGCCAGCAGTTGGGTGGGCGGGCCCGGGGACAATGAGCAGTTCTTC
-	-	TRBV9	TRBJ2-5	CASSVAQGGETQYF	TGTGCCAGCAGCGTAGCACAGGGCGGGGAGACCCAGTACTTC
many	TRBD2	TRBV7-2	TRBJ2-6	CASSLIGRAVGANVLTF	TGTGCCAGCAGCTTAATCGGGAGGGCTGTGGGGGCCAACGTCCTGACTTTC
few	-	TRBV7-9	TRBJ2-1	CASSLGAIGEQFF	TGTGCCAGCAGCTTAGGGGCCATCGGCGAGCAGTTCTTC
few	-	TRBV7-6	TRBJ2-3	CASSPRRAGSADTQYF	TGTGCCAGCAGCCCCCGTCGTGCGGGAAGCGCAGATACGCAGTATTTT
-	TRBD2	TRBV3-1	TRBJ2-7	CASSIGLAGVWHF	TGTGCCAGCAGCATCGGACTAGCGGGAGTTTGGCACTTC
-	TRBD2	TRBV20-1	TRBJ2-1	CSARQSELLLAGGNEQFF	TGCAGTGCTAGACAATCTGAACTTCTCCTAGCGGGAGGAAATGAGCAGTTCTTC
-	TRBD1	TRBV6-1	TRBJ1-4	CASRGDSATNEKLFF	TGTGCCAGCAGGGGGGACAGTGCAACTAATGAAAAACTGTTTTTT
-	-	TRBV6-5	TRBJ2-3	CASSYDAEGFTDTQYF	TGTGCCAGCAGTTACGATGCGGAGGGATTCACAGATACGCAGTATTTT
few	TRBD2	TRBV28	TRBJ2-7	CASLGDYRTYEQYF	TGTGCCAGCCTGGGGGACTATAGAACCTACGAGCAGTACTTC
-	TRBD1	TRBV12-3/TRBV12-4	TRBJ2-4	CASTTGGLTKNIQYF	TGTGCCAGCACGACAGGGGGGCTAACCAAAAACATTCAGTACTTC
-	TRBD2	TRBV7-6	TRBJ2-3	CASSSSGSRSVGTDTQYF	TGTGCCAGCAGCTCTAGCGGGAGTAGATCGGTTGGCACAGATACGCAGTATTTT
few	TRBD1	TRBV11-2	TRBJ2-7	CASGATGEDDEQYF	TGTGCCAGCGGGGCGACAGGGGAGGACGACGAGCAGTACTTC
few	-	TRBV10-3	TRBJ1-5	CAISEGGASNQPQHF	TGTGCCATCAGTGAGGGGGGGGCTAGCAATCAGCCCCAGCATTTT
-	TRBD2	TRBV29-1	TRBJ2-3	CSVDGGGTDTQYF	TGCAGCGTTGATGGCGGGGGGACAGATACGCAGTATTTT